A single sample is the source of the 15 T cell receptor beta chains below, sequenced in a study of blood T cell repertoires in COVID-19. The method was immunoSEQ multiplex PCR; TCRdb's version includes in-frame clones alone and lacks a portion of them. The data contain about 240,000 clones, approximately 83% of them singletons. The sample consisted of PBMCs or T cells enriched from blood (not recorded which). The receptor source for this set is a woman aged 40 to 50 with acute COVID-19.

This clone has a single count. The V and J genes are TRBV30 and TRBJ2-1; D remains unclear. Germline V gene lookup returns CDR1 GTSNPN and CDR2 SVGIG (reference sequence). The CDR3 has 14 amino acids. V was pared by 1 base and J by 0 bases, with 7 bases between. The CDR3 bases are TGTGCCTGGAGTGGAATGAGCTCCTACAATGAGCAGTTCTTC. Amino acid sequence: CAWSGMSSYNEQFF.

The chain combines TRBV15 with TRBJ2-5, with 10 bases identical to TRBD2. The ends lost 1 base at V and 3 bases at J; junction bases unmatched: 5. Germline V lookup: CDR1 LNHNV, CDR2 YYDKDF (reference sequence). The CDR3 loop spans 16 amino acids. The DNA of the CDR3 is TGTGCCACCAGCAGAGCGTTGGGACTAGCGAAAGAGACCCAGTACTTC. Its translation is CATSRALGLAKETQYF.

The V gene is TRBV4-1, the J gene TRBJ1-4; 7 nucleotides agree with TRBD1. After removal of 1 base from V and 4 bases from J, the junction contained 3 bases not matched to a gene. This CDR3 contains 15 residues. Germline V gene data show CDR1 as MGHRA and CDR2 as YSYEKL. CDR3 nucleotide sequence: TGCGCCAGCAGCCAAGCCCGGGACAGTAATGAAAAACTGTTTTTT. Its translation: CASSQARDSNEKLFF.

The J gene is TRBJ2-7, the V gene TRBV7-9; the D gene is possibly TRBD2 (6 bases). CDR3 length equals 14 residues. CDR1 and CDR2 from the germline V gene are SEHNR and FQNEAQ (reference sequence). V gave up 2 bases and J gave up 6 bases, with 14 bases separating them. CDR3 protein: CASSLRAGRGEQYF. The CDR3 nucleotides are TGTGCCAGCAGCTTACGGGCGGGACGGGGCGAGCAGTACTTC.

V is TRBV7-9 and J is TRBJ2-1; TRBD2 aligns across 7 bases. This CDR3 is built from 14 residues. In germline, CDR1 is SEHNR, CDR2 FQNEAQ (reference sequence). V dropped 3 bases and J dropped 7; count of bases not matched to a gene: 6. CDR3 DNA sequence: TGTGCCAGCAGCTTTAGCGGGCGAAAAAATGAGCAGTTCTTC. It codes for CASSFSGRKNEQFF.

The chain links TRBV2 to TRBJ2-2, with TRBD2 matching 15 bases. Trimming removed 6 bases from V and 8 bases from J; junction bases left unmatched: 19. The CDR3 runs to 20 residues. CDR1 and CDR2 (germline): SNHLY, FYNNEI. The CDR3 bases are TGTGCCAGCAGCCTTGAACCCTTGGGACTAGCGGGAGGACGCCGGGGGGAGCTGTTTTTT. The encoded protein is CASSLEPLGLAGGRRGELFF.

This clone was seen once. This chain links TRBV6-1 with TRBJ2-5; 8 bases align to TRBD2. This CDR3 is built from 16 residues. The V segment lost 4 bases and the J segment 3 bases; nucleotides outside the gene matches: 10. Germline lookup yields CDR1 MNHNS and CDR2 SASEGT. DNA of the CDR3: TGTGCCAGCAGTGGTAATAGCGGGGCAGAAAAAGAGACCCAGTACTTC. Translated: CASSGNSGAEKETQYF.

This rearrangement joins TRBV13 to TRBJ2-3; D perhaps matches TRBD2 (5 bases). From germline, CDR1 is PRHDT and CDR2 FYEKMQ (reference sequence). CDR3 length: 16 amino acids. Deletions cut 2 bases from V and 2 bases from J, with 14 bases between. CDR3 sequence (DNA): TGTGCCAGCAGCTTAATTTCTAGCCGGCACACAGATACGCAGTATTTT. This gives the protein CASSLISSRHTDTQYF.

This chain links TRBV12-3 or TRBV12-4 with TRBJ1-1; D uncertain. The CDR3 contains 13 residues. Deletions cut 6 bases from V and 3 bases from J, with 11 bases between. The CDR3 spells CASRPRRDTEAFF. The CDR3 coding sequence is TGTGCCAGCAGGCCAAGGAGGGACACTGAAGCTTTCTTT.

The V and J genes are TRBV10-2 and TRBJ2-7, with 11 bases aligning to TRBD2. Germline CDR1 reads WSHSY; CDR2 reads SAAADI. The CDR3 is 15 residues long. Trimming took 7 bases from V and 1 from J; bases not matched to a gene: 6. For the CDR3, the DNA is TGCGCCAGCAACCCAGGGACTAGCGGATCCTACGAGCAGTACTTC. Translation: CASNPGTSGSYEQYF.

The chain joins TRBV29-1 to TRBJ2-2; 9 bases are a match to TRBD1. V lost 7 bases, J lost 1 base, and 4 bases stayed unmatched. The CDR3 covers 14 residues. CDR1 is SQVTM and CDR2 is ANQGSEA in the germline V gene. The DNA for the CDR3 is TGCAGCGCAATGGGACAGGGGAACACCGGGGAGCTGTTTTTT. Amino acid sequence: CSAMGQGNTGELFF.

The genes are TRBV7-8 and TRBJ1-2; TRBD1 aligns across 7 bases. Germline values: CDR1 SGHVS, CDR2 FQNEAQ. V was pared by 0 bases and J by 4 bases, with 14 bases of the junction left unmatched. This CDR3 is built from 18 residues. The CDR3 sequence is CASSLARGRQGDTYGYTF. CDR3 bases: TGTGCCAGCAGCTTAGCTAGGGGGCGACAGGGTGATACCTATGGCTACACCTTC.

The V call is TRBV21-1, the J call TRBJ2-6; whether TRBD1, the table's D call, matches the DNA was not checked. TRBV21-1 is tagged as a pseudogene. This CDR3 is 16 amino acids long. As DNA, the CDR3 is TGTGCCAGTTGGACAGGGGGCATCTCTGGGGCCAACGTCCTGACTTTC. Translated: CASWTGGISGANVLTF.

The sample holds one count of this clone. The CDR3 DNA follows: TGTGCCAGCAGCTCCCAGACAAACAAATACAATGAGCAGTTCTTC. Translated: CASSSQTNKYNEQFF. V usage is TRBV11-2 and J usage is TRBJ2-1, with unresolved D. The CDR3 spans 15 residues. Germline CDR1 is SGHAT and CDR2 is FQNNGV. V lost 4 bases, J lost 4 bases, and 14 bases lay in between.

V usage is TRBV19 and J usage is TRBJ1-5; 8 nucleotides match TRBD1. Trimming removed 5 bases from V and 6 bases from J; junction bases left unmatched: 6. The CDR3 sequence is 14 residues long. CDR1 and CDR2 (germline): LNHDA, SQIVND (reference sequence). The CDR3 coding sequence is TGTGCCAGTAGTGGACAGGGAAGGGGTCAGCCCCAGCATTTT. This codes for CASSGQGRGQPQHF.